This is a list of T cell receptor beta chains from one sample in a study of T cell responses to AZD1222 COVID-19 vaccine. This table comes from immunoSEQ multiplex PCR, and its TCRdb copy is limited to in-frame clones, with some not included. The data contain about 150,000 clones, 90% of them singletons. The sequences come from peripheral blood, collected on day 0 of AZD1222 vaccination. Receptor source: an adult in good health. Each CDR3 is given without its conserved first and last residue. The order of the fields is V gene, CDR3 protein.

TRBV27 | ASSFGTGTGYGYT
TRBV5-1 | ASSLEGPRRTEAF
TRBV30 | AWSVLRGGAGNTIY
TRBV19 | ASSPGGFQPQH
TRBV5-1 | ASSSDREGEQY
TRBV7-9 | ASTLGQGDSPLH
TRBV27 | ASRPIPPTGVGYGYT
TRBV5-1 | ASSSDGLNTEAF
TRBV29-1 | SLLKSGTSVSYNEQF
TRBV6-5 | ASSYAASGGQETQY
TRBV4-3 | ASSQESGGAFYEQF
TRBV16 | ASSPTGTYTGELF
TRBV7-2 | ASSLAEVQGLKAF
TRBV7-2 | ASRLIAGGNEQY
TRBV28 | ASSLGDEQY
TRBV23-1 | ASSGGSHATKSGHVLT
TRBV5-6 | ASSTEDRGGFYSPLH
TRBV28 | ASRRRSNQPQH
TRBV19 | ASSISGTGNTIY
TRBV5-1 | ASCPAVMNTEAF
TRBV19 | ASSENLSGNTIY
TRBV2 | ASSDPPTAAF
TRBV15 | ATSRDTPGELF
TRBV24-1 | ATSETGTSTPDTQY
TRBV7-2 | ASSRDGTYMRTNEKLF
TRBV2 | ASSAASSSDTQY
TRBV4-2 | ASSQDVGGGYGYT
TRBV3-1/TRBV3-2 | ASSLQGGGGYT
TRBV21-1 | ASSKAGGRQPQH
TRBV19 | ASSIGLLNTEAF
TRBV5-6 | ASSPGQSYGYT
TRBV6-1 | ASSERGTPYGYT
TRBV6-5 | ASSLHSSGNTIY
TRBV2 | ASKSASGGASEQF
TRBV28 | ASSPEGRRPYGYT
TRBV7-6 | ASSSQGPSLYNEQF
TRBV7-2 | ASSMNWQGAISYEQY
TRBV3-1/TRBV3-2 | ASTRAQTGNTIY
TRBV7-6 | ASSNGAGSANEQF
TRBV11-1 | ASSFLGGANEQF
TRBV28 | ASTLGRATGLDEQF
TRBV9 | ASSPQMGSLAYEQY
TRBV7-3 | ASSFAGAGTEAF
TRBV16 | ASSSRQKGTEAF
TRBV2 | ASSVLGVGNTIY
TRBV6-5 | ASSVTGPNYGYT
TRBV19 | ATSGVSYEQY
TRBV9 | ASSGGGTDRNYGYT
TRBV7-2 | ASSLRDRGGLNEKLF
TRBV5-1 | ASSLERRTDTQY
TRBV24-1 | ATSDLGSQPQH
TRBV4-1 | ASSQALAGGRNTQY
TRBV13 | ASSSPHRGHAAF
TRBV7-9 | ASSLGQGMDPM
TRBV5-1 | ASSLIGLAGVASYNEQF